This TCR beta chain was profiled in a study of T-cell memory formation after mild COVID-19. Study overall: TCR clusters were mostly confined to one donor each.

TCRdb used MiXCR to reprocess the 5' RACE reads, holding one entry per CDR3 protein. The sample contains 210,000 or so distinct CDR3 sequences, 15% to 20% of which appear only once. Germline CDR1 reads SQVTM; CDR2 reads ANQGSEA. This CDR3 has 13 residues. This clonotype was counted once. Sequence at one end of the junction differs from germline and may be a read error. This sequence originates from an adult woman who had mild COVID-19 (a few samples of this study predate the infection). Cell type and time point are not known. The V and J genes are TRBV29-1 and TRBJ2-1; D uncertain. The sequenced sample consisted of PBMCs or a T cell subset sorted from them (not recorded which). CDR3 region: CSVVPVSYTEQFF. As DNA, the CDR3 is TGCAGCGTTGTGCCAGTTTCCTACACTGAGCAGTTCTTC.